These T cell receptor beta chains were read from a single sample in a study of T cell repertoires in cytomegalovirus infection. TCRdb processed the reads anew with MiXCR; each CDR3 protein has one entry. This sample yields 550,000 to 850,000 distinct CDR3 sequences, of which roughly a third are seen a single time; 18% belongs to the top ten. These receptors lack a known antigen. The material sequenced was cultured PBMCs, taken from culture after CMV antigen stimulation. Receptors were obtained from a human donor in good health (CMV status not recorded). Some clones in this sample may be carry-over from other donors' samples. Each CDR3 is given with its conserved first and last residue. A D gene is named only where the DNA matches it firmly. Expanded clones are given a class, and other clones once, few, many or no size at all.

J	size	V	D	DNA	CDR3
TRBJ1-1	few	TRBV7-2	NA	TGTGCCAGCAGCCTTCGACAGACTCTCATGAACACTGAAGCTTTCTTT	CASSLRQTLMNTEAFF
TRBJ2-5	NA	TRBV10-3	TRBD2	TGTGCCATCAGTGCGGCCTCCGGTAGCGGGGGGCCGAAGACCCAGTACTTC	CAISAASGSGGPKTQYF
TRBJ2-2	NA	TRBV5-4	TRBD2	TGTGCCAGCAGCTTGGCTAGCGGGGGGGCCGAGACCGGGGAGCTGTTTTTT	CASSLASGGAETGELFF
TRBJ2-1	NA	TRBV6-2/TRBV6-3	TRBD2	TGTGCCAGCACCAAACCTAGCGGGAGCAATGAGCAGTTCTTC	CASTKPSGSNEQFF
TRBJ2-2	NA	TRBV6-8	TRBD1	TGTGCCAGCAGTTATCAGTCTATCGGGGACAGGGGAGTCGGGGAGCTGTTTTTT	CASSYQSIGDRGVGELFF
TRBJ2-5	few	TRBV4-1	TRBD1	TGCGCCAGCAGCCAACCGGGACAGATGCTAGGGACCCAGTACTTC	CASSQPGQMLGTQYF
TRBJ2-5	few	TRBV5-4	TRBD2	TGTGCCAGCAGCTTGGGGCTAGCGGGGACCCTCCAAGAGACCCAGTACTTC	CASSLGLAGTLQETQYF
TRBJ2-1	few	TRBV4-3	TRBD1	TGCGCCAGCAGCCAGGGGTCCGGGACAGGGAGGTACAATGAGCAGTTCTTC	CASSQGSGTGRYNEQFF
TRBJ1-1	few	TRBV4-2	TRBD1	TGTGCCAGCAGCCAGGGCAAGGGACAGGGGACAAGGGGAGCTTTCTTT	CASSQGKGQGTRGAFF
TRBJ1-3	few	TRBV6-6	NA	TGTGCCAGCAGTTCGACGGGAGACGAAGGGGGAAACACCATATATTTT	CASSSTGDEGGNTIYF
TRBJ1-5	NA	TRBV6-6	NA	TGTGCCAGCAGTTACCCTAAAGGGGGGGATAGCAATCAGCCCCAGCATTTT	CASSYPKGGDSNQPQHF
TRBJ2-7	NA	TRBV4-1	NA	TGCGCCAGCAGCCCCGGACGGCTTCGGGACGAGCAGTACTTC	CASSPGRLRDEQYF
TRBJ2-3	NA	TRBV6-6	NA	TGTGCCAGCAGTACACAGAGCACAGATACGCAGTATTTT	CASSTQSTDTQYF
TRBJ2-3	few	TRBV7-6	TRBD2	TGTGCCAGCAGCTTGACTAGCGGGGGGCAAGGCACAGGTACGCAGTATTTT	CASSLTSGGQGTGTQYF
TRBJ1-5	NA	TRBV6-1	NA	TGTGCCAGCAGTGAAGCGGGCATCTTTAATCAGCCCCAGCATTTT	CASSEAGIFNQPQHF
TRBJ2-5	few	TRBV12-3/TRBV12-4	NA	TGTGCCAGCACTCCCGGGACAGAGACCCAGTACTTC	CASTPGTETQYF
TRBJ2-5	many	TRBV7-6	TRBD2	TGTGCCAGCAGCGCCAGCGGGGGGGGGGAGACCCAGTACTTC	CASSASGGGETQYF
TRBJ2-2	NA	TRBV2	NA	TGTGCCAGCAGGAAGGGGCAAGGCCTGAACACCGGGGAGCTGTTTTTT	CASRKGQGLNTGELFF
TRBJ2-5	few	TRBV2	TRBD1	TGTGCCAGCAGTGAACCGGACAGGATGGGTGGAGAGACCCAGTACTTC	CASSEPDRMGGETQYF
TRBJ1-1	few	TRBV7-9	NA	TGTGCCAGCAGCTTAAACGGAGGAACTGAAGCTTTCTTT	CASSLNGGTEAFF
TRBJ2-5	once	TRBV5-6	NA	TGTGCCAGCCGGTTGACAGCGTACCAAGAGACCCAGTACTTC	CASRLTAYQETQYF
TRBJ2-7	NA	TRBV27	NA	TGTGCCAGCAGTCCCCGTGGCGCAGGGGTGGTTGGCGAGCAGTACTTC	CASSPRGAGVVGEQYF
TRBJ2-1	few	TRBV6-1	TRBD2	TGTGCCAGCAGCCGAAAGGGACTAGCGGGAGTAAATGAGCAGTTCTTC	CASSRKGLAGVNEQFF
TRBJ1-5	NA	TRBV19	NA	TGTGCCAGTAGTATGAGTCAGGGAAGGCCCCAGCATTTT	CASSMSQGRPQHF
TRBJ2-2	NA	TRBV4-3	NA	TGCGCCAGCAGCCTCGCACTAGAGGGTCATGGCGCCGGGGAGCTGTTTTTT	CASSLALEGHGAGELFF